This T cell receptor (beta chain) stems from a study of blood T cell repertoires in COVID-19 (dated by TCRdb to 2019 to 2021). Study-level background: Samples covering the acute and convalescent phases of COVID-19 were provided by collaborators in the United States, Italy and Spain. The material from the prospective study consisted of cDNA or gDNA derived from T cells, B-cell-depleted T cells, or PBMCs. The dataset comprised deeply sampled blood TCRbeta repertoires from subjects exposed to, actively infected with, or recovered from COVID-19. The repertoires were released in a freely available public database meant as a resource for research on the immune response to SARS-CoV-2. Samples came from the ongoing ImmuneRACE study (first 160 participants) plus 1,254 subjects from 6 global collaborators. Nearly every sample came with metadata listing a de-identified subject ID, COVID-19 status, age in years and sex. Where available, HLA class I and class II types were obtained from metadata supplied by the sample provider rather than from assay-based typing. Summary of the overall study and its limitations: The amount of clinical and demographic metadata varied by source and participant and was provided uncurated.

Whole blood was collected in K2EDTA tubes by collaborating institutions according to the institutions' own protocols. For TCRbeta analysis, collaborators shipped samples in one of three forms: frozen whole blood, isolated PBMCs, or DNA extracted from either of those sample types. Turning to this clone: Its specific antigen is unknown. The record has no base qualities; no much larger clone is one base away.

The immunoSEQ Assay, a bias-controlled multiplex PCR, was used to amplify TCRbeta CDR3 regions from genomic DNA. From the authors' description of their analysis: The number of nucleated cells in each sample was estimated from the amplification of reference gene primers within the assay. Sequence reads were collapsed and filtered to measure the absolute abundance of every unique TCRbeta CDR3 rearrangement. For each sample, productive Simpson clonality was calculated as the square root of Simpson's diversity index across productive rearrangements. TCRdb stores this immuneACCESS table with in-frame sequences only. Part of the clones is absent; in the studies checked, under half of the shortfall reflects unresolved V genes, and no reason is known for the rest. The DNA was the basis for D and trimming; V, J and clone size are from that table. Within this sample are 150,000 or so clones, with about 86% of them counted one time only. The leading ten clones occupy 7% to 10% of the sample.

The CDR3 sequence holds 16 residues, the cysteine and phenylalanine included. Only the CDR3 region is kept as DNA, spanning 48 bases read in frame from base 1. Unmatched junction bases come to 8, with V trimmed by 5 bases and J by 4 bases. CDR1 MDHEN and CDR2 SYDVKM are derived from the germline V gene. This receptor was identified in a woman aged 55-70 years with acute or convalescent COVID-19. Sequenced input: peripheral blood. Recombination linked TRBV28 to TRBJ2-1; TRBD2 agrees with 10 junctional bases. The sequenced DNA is TGTGCCAGCAGTCCGCGTAGCGGGGGGACATACAATGAGCAGTTCTTC. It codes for CASSPRSGGTYNEQFF.